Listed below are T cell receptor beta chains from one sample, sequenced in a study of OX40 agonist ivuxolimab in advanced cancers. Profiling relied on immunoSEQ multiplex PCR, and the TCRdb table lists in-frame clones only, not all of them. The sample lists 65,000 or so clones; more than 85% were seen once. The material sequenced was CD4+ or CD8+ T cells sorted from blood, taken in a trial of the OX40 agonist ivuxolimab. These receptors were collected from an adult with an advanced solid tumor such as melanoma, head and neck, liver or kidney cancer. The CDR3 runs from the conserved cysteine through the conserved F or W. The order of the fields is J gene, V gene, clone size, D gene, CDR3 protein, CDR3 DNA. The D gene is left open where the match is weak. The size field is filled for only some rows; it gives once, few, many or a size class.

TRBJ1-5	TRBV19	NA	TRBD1	CASSLDRGISASNQPQHF	TGTGCCAGTAGTCTTGACAGGGGGATTTCTGCAAGCAATCAGCCCCAGCATTTT
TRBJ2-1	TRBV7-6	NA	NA	CASSLEWGNEQFF	TGTGCCAGCAGCTTAGAGTGGGGGAATGAGCAGTTCTTC
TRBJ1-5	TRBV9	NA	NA	CASSPSTASEPQHF	TGTGCCAGCAGCCCATCGACGGCCTCGGAGCCCCAGCATTTT
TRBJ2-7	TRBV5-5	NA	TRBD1	CASSLGQGGDEQYF	TGTGCCAGCAGCCTGGGACAGGGAGGCGACGAGCAGTACTTC
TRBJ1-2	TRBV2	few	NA	CATPSGAGYTF	TGTGCCACGCCCTCAGGGGCCGGCTACACCTTC
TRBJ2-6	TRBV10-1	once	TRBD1	CASPTGAGANVLTF	TGCGCCAGCCCCACAGGGGCTGGGGCCAACGTCCTGACTTTC
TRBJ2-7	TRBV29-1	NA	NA	CSVVHSYEQYF	TGCAGCGTTGTTCACAGCTACGAGCAGTACTTC
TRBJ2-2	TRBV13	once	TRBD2	CASSPGLAGAGELFF	TGTGCCAGCAGCCCCGGACTAGCGGGAGCCGGGGAGCTGTTTTTT
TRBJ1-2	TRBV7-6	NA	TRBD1	CASSLGTGEYGYTF	TGTGCCAGCAGCTTGGGGACAGGGGAATATGGCTACACCTTC
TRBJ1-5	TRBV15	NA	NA	CATSRDSPATQHF	TGTGCCACCAGCAGAGATTCCCCGGCGACCCAGCATTTT
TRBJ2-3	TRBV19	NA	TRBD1	CASGTGGTDTQYF	TGTGCCAGCGGGACAGGGGGCACAGATACGCAGTATTTT
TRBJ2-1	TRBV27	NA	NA	CASSTDTSSYNEQFF	TGTGCCAGCAGTACCGACACGAGCTCCTACAATGAGCAGTTCTTC
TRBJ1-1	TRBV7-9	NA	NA	CASSPTLGIMNTEAFF	TGTGCCAGCAGCCCGACTTTAGGGATCATGAACACTGAAGCTTTCTTT
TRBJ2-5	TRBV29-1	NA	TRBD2	CSVERGVSETQYF	TGCAGCGTTGAACGGGGGGTCAGTGAGACCCAGTACTTC
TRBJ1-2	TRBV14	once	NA	CASSQEGFGGYGYTF	TGTGCCAGCAGCCAAGAAGGCTTCGGAGGCTATGGCTACACCTTC
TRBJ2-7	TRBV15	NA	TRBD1	CATSGTGGYEQYF	TGTGCCACCAGCGGGACAGGGGGCTACGAGCAGTACTTC
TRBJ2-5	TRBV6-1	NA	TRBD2	CASSELAGDQETQYF	TGTGCCAGCAGTGAACTAGCGGGAGACCAAGAGACCCAGTACTTC
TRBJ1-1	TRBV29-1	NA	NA	CSVAGRKDTEAFF	TGCAGCGTTGCGGGACGGAAGGACACTGAAGCTTTCTTT
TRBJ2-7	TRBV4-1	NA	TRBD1	CASSQATGGRSYEQYF	TGCGCCAGCAGCCAAGCAACAGGGGGTCGCTCCTACGAGCAGTACTTC
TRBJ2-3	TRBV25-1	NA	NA	CASSGITTGLDTQYF	TGTGCCAGCAGTGGAATAACTACGGGGTTAGATACGCAGTATTTT
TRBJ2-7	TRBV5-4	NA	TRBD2	CASSLGASGAYEQYF	TGTGCCAGCAGCTTGGGCGCTAGCGGGGCCTACGAGCAGTACTTC
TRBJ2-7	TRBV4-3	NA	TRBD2	CASSQDRLAGGSYEQYF	TGCGCCAGCAGCCAAGATCGGCTAGCGGGAGGCTCCTACGAGCAGTACTTC
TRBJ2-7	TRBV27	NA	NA	CASSTGTDYEQYF	TGTGCCAGCAGTACCGGGACGGACTACGAGCAGTACTTC
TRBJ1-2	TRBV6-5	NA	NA	CASSYLGDFYGYTF	TGTGCCAGCAGTTACCTCGGGGATTTCTATGGCTACACCTTC
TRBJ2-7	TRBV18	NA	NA	CASSLGGSYEQYF	TGTGCCAGCTCACTGGGTGGGTCCTACGAGCAGTACTTC
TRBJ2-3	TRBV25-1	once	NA	CASRGIGDTTDTQYF	TGTGCCAGCAGGGGGATAGGGGACACCACAGATACGCAGTATTTT